The 5 T cell receptor beta chains in this list originate from one sample, sequenced in a study of blood T cell repertoires in COVID-19. Clones were sequenced by immunoSEQ multiplex PCR, and TCRdb holds only the in-frame ones, with some missing. The sample lists approximately 140,000 clones, about four fifths seen once, with about 15% in the top ten. The sample was peripheral blood. Every receptor here comes from a woman older than 75 with acute or convalescent COVID-19.

This chain joins TRBV5-8 and TRBJ2-1; TRBD2 agrees at 14 bases. There are 18 residues in the CDR3. After removal of 0 bases from V and 9 bases from J, the junction contained 11 bases not matched to a gene. From germline, CDR1 is SGHTS and CDR2 YDEGEE. The CDR3 spells CASSLGAGTSGREGEQFF. CDR3 nucleotides: TGTGCCAGCAGCTTGGGCGCCGGGACTAGCGGGAGAGAAGGTGAGCAGTTCTTC.

The chain couples TRBV4-3 to TRBJ2-7; 9 nucleotides align to TRBD1. The CDR3 runs to 16 residues. Germline trimming cut 0 bases from V and 0 bases from J; bases unmatched to any gene: 3. Per germline, CDR1 LGHNA and CDR2 YSLEER. The CDR3 DNA follows: TGCGCCAGCAGCCAAGACACAGGGGGCAGCTCCTACGAGCAGTACTTC. Amino acid sequence: CASSQDTGGSSYEQYF.

The rearrangement uses TRBV5-1 and TRBJ1-1; 9 positions match TRBD1. Trimming cost V 4 bases and J 4 bases; bases outside gene matches: 14. Germline V gene data show CDR1 as SGHRS and CDR2 as YFSETQ. This CDR3 is built from 17 residues. The CDR3 protein is CASSRGSGQGRGTEAFF. CDR3 DNA sequence: TGCGCCAGCAGCCGGGGCTCGGGACAGGGACGAGGCACTGAAGCTTTCTTT.

This clone was counted a single time. The gene calls are TRBV6-2 or TRBV6-3 and TRBJ1-6; 8 positions match TRBD1. Germline-derived CDR1 and CDR2 are MNHEY and SVGEGT. V lost 5 bases to trimming and J lost 6 bases; unmatched junction nucleotides: 6. The CDR3 length is 15 residues. CDR3 amino acids: CASSLRGRANSPLHF. The CDR3 nucleotides read TGTGCCAGCAGTCTCAGGGGGCGCGCTAATTCACCCCTCCACTTT.

The V and J genes are TRBV9 and TRBJ2-7; 9 positions agree with TRBD1. Unmatched junction bases numbered 3, after V lost 0 bases and J lost 2 bases. Germline CDR1 SGDLS, CDR2 YYNGEE. This CDR3 region has 15 residues. The CDR3: CASSVGTGVTYEQYF. The DNA for the CDR3 is TGTGCCAGCAGCGTAGGGACAGGGGTTACCTACGAGCAGTACTTC.